This TCR beta chain was profiled in a study of blood T cell dynamics during melanoma immunotherapy. Study-level information: Metastatic melanoma patients received first-line pembrolizumab or nivolumab plus ipilimumab.

TCRdb's table, derived via immunoSEQ multiplex PCR, lists solely in-frame clones and lacks some. The sample lists 10,000 to 12,000 clones; roughly 90% were seen once. Regarding time point: week 3, after first cycle of checkpoint inhibitor. Germline V gene data show CDR1 as LGHNT and CDR2 as FRNRAP. Trimming took 0 bases from V and 4 from J, leaving 12 bases between them. The length of the CDR3 is 15 residues. This material consisted of blood, taken from a patient treated with checkpoint blockade. The chain couples TRBV12-5 to TRBJ2-5, with D perhaps matching TRBD1 (5 bases). This TCR was recovered from a human donor with melanoma. The CDR3 DNA follows: TGTGCTAGTGGTTTGGTAAAGCAGGGCGGAGAGACCCAGTACTTC. Amino acid sequence: CASGLVKQGGETQYF.